The rows below give T cell receptor beta chains drawn from one sample of a study of esophageal squamous cell carcinoma under preoperative chemotherapy. One entry per CDR3 protein results from TCRdb running MiXCR on the PCR reads. The table shows approximately 15,000 distinct CDR3 sequences, with around three fifths occurring only once. The specimen was collected from a patient given preoperative chemotherapy. These receptors were collected from a human donor with esophageal squamous cell carcinoma. The donor label of this sample is uncertain. Each CDR3 is given with its conserved first and last residue. The D gene is left open where the match is weak. Clone size is given for some rows only: seen once, a few or many times, or a class if the clone is expanded.

CDR3 protein: CASSYSPGTDTQYF; CDR3 DNA: TGTGCCAGCAGTTACTCGCCCGGGACAGATACGCAGTATTTT; D gene: NA; J gene: TRBJ2-3; clone size: NA; CDR3 length: 14; V gene: TRBV6-5
CDR3 protein: CASSEPGTPGSYGYTF; CDR3 DNA: TGTGCCAGCAGTGAGCCCGGGACGCCCGGGTCCTATGGCTACACCTTC; D gene: NA; J gene: TRBJ1-2; clone size: NA; CDR3 length: 16; V gene: TRBV6-1
CDR3 protein: CASSSWEFSTDTQYF; CDR3 DNA: TGTGCCAGCAGCTCCTGGGAGTTTAGCACAGATACGCAGTATTTT; D gene: NA; J gene: TRBJ2-3; clone size: NA; CDR3 length: 15; V gene: TRBV11-2
CDR3 protein: CASSYEFRLLTDTQYF; CDR3 DNA: TGTGCCAGCAGTTACGAATTCCGGCTCCTCACAGATACGCAGTATTTT; D gene: NA; J gene: TRBJ2-3; clone size: NA; CDR3 length: 16; V gene: TRBV6-5
CDR3 protein: CAGAGGWDKNTQYF; CDR3 DNA: TGTGCCGGCGCGGGGGGGTGGGACAAAAATACGCAGTATTTT; D gene: TRBD2; J gene: TRBJ2-3; clone size: NA; CDR3 length: 14; V gene: TRBV6-1
CDR3 protein: CASRTGQGGTGKQFF; CDR3 DNA: TGTGCCAGCAGAACCGGACAGGGGGGCACCGGGAAGCAGTTTTTT; D gene: TRBD1; J gene: TRBJ2-3; clone size: NA; CDR3 length: 15; V gene: TRBV6-1
CDR3 protein: CASSYSSWKSGGAYNEQFF; CDR3 DNA: TGTGCCAGCAGTTACTCGTCGTGGAAAAGCGGGGGGGCGTACAATGAGCAGTTCTTC; D gene: TRBD2; J gene: TRBJ2-1; clone size: NA; CDR3 length: 19; V gene: TRBV6-2/TRBV6-3
CDR3 protein: CASSYGGQAFSEQFF; CDR3 DNA: TGTGCCAGCAGTTACGGCGGACAGGCCTTCAGTGAGCAGTTCTTC; D gene: TRBD1; J gene: TRBJ2-1; clone size: large; CDR3 length: 15; V gene: TRBV6-5
CDR3 protein: CASSEAGGDRELFF; CDR3 DNA: TGTGCCAGCAGTGAAGCGGGAGGGGACAGGGAGCTGTTTTTT; D gene: NA; J gene: TRBJ2-2; clone size: NA; CDR3 length: 14; V gene: TRBV6-1
CDR3 protein: CASSRTRGAGGFSYNEQFF; CDR3 DNA: TGTGCCAGCAGCCGAACGAGAGGGGCGGGAGGTTTCTCCTACAATGAGCAGTTCTTC; D gene: TRBD2; J gene: TRBJ2-1; clone size: NA; CDR3 length: 19; V gene: TRBV7-2
CDR3 protein: CASSQQGPTNEKLFF; CDR3 DNA: TGTGCCAGCAGCCAACAGGGTCCGACTAATGAAAAACTGTTTTTT; D gene: NA; J gene: TRBJ1-4; clone size: NA; CDR3 length: 15; V gene: TRBV7-2
CDR3 protein: CASRESGTNEQFF; CDR3 DNA: TGTGCCAGCAGAGAGAGCGGGACGAATGAGCAGTTCTTC; D gene: TRBD2; J gene: TRBJ2-1; clone size: NA; CDR3 length: 13; V gene: TRBV6-1
CDR3 protein: CVSLQAVNTGAQFF; CDR3 DNA: TGTGTGAGCCTCCAGGCTGTCAACACAGGGGCGCAGTTTTTT; D gene: TRBD1; J gene: TRBJ2-2; clone size: NA; CDR3 length: 14; V gene: TRBV10-3
CDR3 protein: CASSVSSGSTKDTQYF; CDR3 DNA: TGTGCCAGCAGTGTATCGAGCGGGTCTACCAAAGACACGCAGTACTTT; D gene: NA; J gene: TRBJ2-3; clone size: NA; CDR3 length: 16; V gene: TRBV6-5
CDR3 protein: CASSPSGSRGEQYF; CDR3 DNA: TGTGCCAGCAGTCCTAGCGGGAGCAGGGGCGAGCAGTACTTC; D gene: TRBD2; J gene: TRBJ2-7; clone size: few; CDR3 length: 14; V gene: TRBV6-2/TRBV6-3
CDR3 protein: CASSTQLAGPYNEQFF; CDR3 DNA: TGTGCCAGCAGTACCCAACTAGCGGGGCCCTACAATGAGCAGTTCTTC; D gene: TRBD2; J gene: TRBJ2-1; clone size: NA; CDR3 length: 16; V gene: TRBV7-2
CDR3 protein: CASSDSSLGNPGEQFF; CDR3 DNA: TGTGCCAGCAGTGACTCGTCCCTCGGGAACCCCGGTGAGCAGTTTTTT; D gene: NA; J gene: TRBJ2-2; clone size: NA; CDR3 length: 16; V gene: TRBV6-4
CDR3 protein: CARGRGGHRGNIQYF; CDR3 DNA: TGTGCCAGGGGGCGGGGGGGCCATCGTGGAAACATCCAGTACTTC; D gene: TRBD2; J gene: TRBJ2-4; clone size: NA; CDR3 length: 15; V gene: TRBV6-1
CDR3 protein: CAIQGVNTEEQYF; CDR3 DNA: TGTGCCATTCAGGGGGTTAACACAGAGGAGCAGTATTTT; D gene: TRBD1; J gene: TRBJ2-3; clone size: NA; CDR3 length: 13; V gene: TRBV10-3
CDR3 protein: CASGDQAESTETQFF; CDR3 DNA: TGTGCCAGCGGTGATCAGGCTGAGAGCACAGAGACGCAGTTTTTT; D gene: NA; J gene: TRBJ2-2; clone size: NA; CDR3 length: 15; V gene: TRBV6-4
CDR3 protein: CGGAGRWDKNMQYF; CDR3 DNA: TGTGGCGGCGCGGGCCGGTGGGACAAAAACATGCAGTATTTT; D gene: NA; J gene: TRBJ2-3; clone size: NA; CDR3 length: 14; V gene: TRBV6-8
CDR3 protein: CGRGEGGRGDGIQYF; CDR3 DNA: TGTGGCAGGGGGGAAGGGGGCCGGGGGGACGGGATCCAGTACTTC; D gene: NA; J gene: TRBJ2-5; clone size: NA; CDR3 length: 15; V gene: TRBV6-1
CDR3 protein: CASSPTQGRETQYF; CDR3 DNA: TGTGCCAGCAGCCCCACACAGGGACGAGAGACCCAGTACTTC; D gene: NA; J gene: TRBJ2-5; clone size: many; CDR3 length: 14; V gene: TRBV6-1
CDR3 protein: CASQDTSTDTQYF; CDR3 DNA: TGTGCCAGCCAGGACACTAGCACAGATACGCAGTATTTT; D gene: NA; J gene: TRBJ2-3; clone size: NA; CDR3 length: 13; V gene: TRBV27
CDR3 protein: CASSLDRAYGYTF; CDR3 DNA: TGTGCCAGCAGCCTTGACAGGGCCTATGGCTACACCTTC; D gene: TRBD1; J gene: TRBJ1-2; clone size: NA; CDR3 length: 13; V gene: TRBV6-1
CDR3 protein: CASSRMTGQGQPQHF; CDR3 DNA: TGTGCCAGCAGCCGCATGACAGGGCAGGGTCAGCCCCAGCATTTT; D gene: TRBD1; J gene: TRBJ1-5; clone size: NA; CDR3 length: 15; V gene: TRBV7-2
CDR3 protein: CASSTGLFDTQYF; CDR3 DNA: TGTGCCAGCTCGACAGGGTTATTTGATACGCAGTATTTT; D gene: TRBD1; J gene: TRBJ2-3; clone size: NA; CDR3 length: 13; V gene: TRBV6-1
CDR3 protein: CASSERLAGAYEQFF; CDR3 DNA: TGTGCCAGCAGTGAACGACTAGCGGGAGCGTACGAGCAGTTCTTC; D gene: TRBD2; J gene: TRBJ2-1; clone size: NA; CDR3 length: 15; V gene: TRBV6-1
CDR3 protein: CASSPSGFSSYEQFF; CDR3 DNA: TGTGCCAGCAGCCCCAGCGGGTTTAGCTCCTACGAGCAGTTCTTC; D gene: NA; J gene: TRBJ2-1; clone size: few; CDR3 length: 15; V gene: TRBV7-2
CDR3 protein: CASSLAQGSYEQYF; CDR3 DNA: TGTGCCAGCAGTTTAGCACAGGGCTCCTACGAGCAGTACTTC; D gene: NA; J gene: TRBJ2-7; clone size: NA; CDR3 length: 14; V gene: TRBV12-3/TRBV12-4
CDR3 protein: CSARDSGGINEQFF; CDR3 DNA: TGCAGTGCTAGAGATAGCGGTGGGATCAATGAGCAGTTCTTC; D gene: NA; J gene: TRBJ2-1; clone size: few; CDR3 length: 14; V gene: TRBV20-1
CDR3 protein: CASRVGYTNEQYF; CDR3 DNA: TGTGCCAGCAGGGTAGGGTATACGAACGAGCAGTACTTC; D gene: NA; J gene: TRBJ2-7; clone size: few; CDR3 length: 13; V gene: TRBV6-1
CDR3 protein: CASSEAGGGKDTQYF; CDR3 DNA: TGTGCCAGCAGTGAAGCGGGGGGGGGCAAAGATACGCAGTACTTT; D gene: NA; J gene: TRBJ2-3; clone size: NA; CDR3 length: 15; V gene: TRBV6-1
CDR3 protein: CASRSGGGVVGGGNPDTQYF; CDR3 DNA: NA; D gene: NA; J gene: TRBJ2-3; clone size: NA; CDR3 length: 20; V gene: TRBV27
CDR3 protein: CASSLTPIGSPLHF; CDR3 DNA: TGTGCCAGCAGTCTCACCCCCATCGGTTCACCCCTCCACTTT; D gene: NA; J gene: TRBJ1-6; clone size: once; CDR3 length: 14; V gene: TRBV28